This T cell receptor beta chain was profiled in a study of shared clonotypes between healthy human individuals. In its sample, this clone was seen once. The target antigen is unknown. Assay execution took place at the deep level. The repertoire was sequenced with immunoSEQ multiplex PCR; TCRdb's copy has only in-frame clones and lacks some. Altogether millions of clones are present, 90% to 95% being singletons, with the ten largest covering roughly 0.36%. Study-wide findings and caveats: Among donors, the sharing of clonotypes was expected to be influenced by sequencing depth. It was observed that about 5% of naive CD4 clonotypes were shared across a handful of donors.

Germline V CDR1 and CDR2: SGHRS, YFSETQ. The CDR3 totals 15 residues. V dropped 5 bases and J dropped 5; count of bases not matched to a gene: 6. The source of this sequence is a man aged 18 to 35 in good health. Some clones in this sample may be carry-over from other donors' samples. Sequencing input: naive CD4+ T cells from PBMCs. The sample's subset: CD45RA+ positively selected. The chain carries TRBV5-1 and TRBJ2-5; 13 bases fit TRBD2. The CDR3 sequence: CASRLAGGPWETQYF. Here the CDR3 DNA reads TGCGCCAGCAGACTAGCGGGAGGGCCTTGGGAGACCCAGTACTTC.